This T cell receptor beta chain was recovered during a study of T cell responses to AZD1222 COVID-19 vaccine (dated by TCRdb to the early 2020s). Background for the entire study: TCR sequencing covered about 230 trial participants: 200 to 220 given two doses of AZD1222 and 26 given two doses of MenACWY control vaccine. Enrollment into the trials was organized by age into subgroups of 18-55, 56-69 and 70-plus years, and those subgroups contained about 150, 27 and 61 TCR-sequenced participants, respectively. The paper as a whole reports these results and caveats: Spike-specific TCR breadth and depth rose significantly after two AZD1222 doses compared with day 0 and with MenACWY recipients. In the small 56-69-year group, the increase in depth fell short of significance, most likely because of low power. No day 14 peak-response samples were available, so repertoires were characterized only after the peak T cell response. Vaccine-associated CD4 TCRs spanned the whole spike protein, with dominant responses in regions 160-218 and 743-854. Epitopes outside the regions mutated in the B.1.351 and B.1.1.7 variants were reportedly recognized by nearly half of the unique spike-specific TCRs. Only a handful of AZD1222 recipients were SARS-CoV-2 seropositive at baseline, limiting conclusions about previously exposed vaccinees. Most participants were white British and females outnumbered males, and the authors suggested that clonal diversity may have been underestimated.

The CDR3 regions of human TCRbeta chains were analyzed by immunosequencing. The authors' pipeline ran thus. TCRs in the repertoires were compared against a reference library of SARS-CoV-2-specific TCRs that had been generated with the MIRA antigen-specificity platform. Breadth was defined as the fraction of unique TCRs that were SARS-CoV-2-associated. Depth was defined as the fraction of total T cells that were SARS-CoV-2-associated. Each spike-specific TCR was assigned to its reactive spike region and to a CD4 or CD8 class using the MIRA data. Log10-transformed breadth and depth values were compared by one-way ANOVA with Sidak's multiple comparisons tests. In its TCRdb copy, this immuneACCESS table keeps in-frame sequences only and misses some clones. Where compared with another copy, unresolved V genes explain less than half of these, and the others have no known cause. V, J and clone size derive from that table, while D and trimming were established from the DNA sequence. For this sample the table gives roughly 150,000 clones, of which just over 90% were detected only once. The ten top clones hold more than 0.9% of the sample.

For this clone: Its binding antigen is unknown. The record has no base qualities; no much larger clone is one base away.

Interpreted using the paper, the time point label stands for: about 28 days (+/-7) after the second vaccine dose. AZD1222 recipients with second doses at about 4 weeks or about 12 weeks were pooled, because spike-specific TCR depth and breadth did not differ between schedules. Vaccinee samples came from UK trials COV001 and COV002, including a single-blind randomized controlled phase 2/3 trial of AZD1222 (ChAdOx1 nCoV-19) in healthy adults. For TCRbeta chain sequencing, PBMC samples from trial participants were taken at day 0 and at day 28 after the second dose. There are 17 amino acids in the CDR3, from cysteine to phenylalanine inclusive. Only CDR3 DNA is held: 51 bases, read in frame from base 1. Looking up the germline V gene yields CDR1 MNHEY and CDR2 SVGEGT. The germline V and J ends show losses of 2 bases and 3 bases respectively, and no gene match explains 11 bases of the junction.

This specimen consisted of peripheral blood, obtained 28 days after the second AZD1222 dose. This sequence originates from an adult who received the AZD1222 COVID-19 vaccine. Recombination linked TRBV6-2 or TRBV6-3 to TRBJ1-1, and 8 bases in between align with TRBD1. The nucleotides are TGTGCCAGCAGTTACACCCTCGCGACAGGGGAGGACACTGAAGCTTTCTTT. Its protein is CASSYTLATGEDTEAFF.